The 21 T cell receptor beta chains in this list originate from one sample, sequenced in a study of PD-1 blockade in classical Hodgkin lymphoma. Every patient was affected by relapse after autologous stem cell transplantation, while exposure to brentuximab vedotin was not uniform. Method: immunoSEQ multiplex PCR; TCRdb's copy keeps in-frame clones and lacks some. Here the sample spans about 20,000 clones, around 73% being singletons. This specimen consisted of peripheral blood mononuclear cells (PBMCs), obtained before the second cycle of nivolumab. These receptor sequences come from a human donor with classical Hodgkin lymphoma.

The V call is TRBV11-2, the J call TRBJ2-2, with TRBD2 matching over 10 bases. V gave up 6 bases and J gave up 1 base; unmatched junction bases: 2. Germline CDR1 is SGHAT and CDR2 is FQNNGV. The CDR3 contains 15 residues. The CDR3 DNA follows: TGTGCCAGCAGACGACTAGCGGGGAACACCGGGGAGCTGTTTTTT. Translating it yields CASRRLAGNTGELFF.

This rearrangement joins TRBV25-1 to TRBJ2-2; D not resolved. CDR1 and CDR2 (germline): MGHDK, SYGVNS. The germline V and J ends were trimmed by 3 bases and 1 base, with 3 bases remaining between them. This CDR3 spans 13 amino acids. The CDR3 region is CASSDRNTGELFF. For the CDR3, the DNA is TGTGCCAGCAGTGACAGGAACACCGGGGAGCTGTTTTTT.

The CDR3 loop reads CASSSRPGHLYEQYF. As DNA, the CDR3 is TGTGCCAGCAGCTCCAGGCCGGGACACCTCTACGAGCAGTACTTC. The chain is built from TRBV6-5 and TRBJ2-7, with D possibly TRBD1 on 6 matching bases. The CDR3 sequence is 15 residues long. The germline gives CDR1 MNHEY, CDR2 SVGAGI. V was clipped by 6 bases and J by 3 bases, with 18 bases between them.

The chain combines TRBV19 with TRBJ2-1; no clear D. The V and J ends lost 8 bases and 7 bases respectively, with 9 bases between them. The CDR3 is 11 residues long. Germline lookup yields CDR1 LNHDA and CDR2 SQIVND (reference sequence). The CDR3 nucleotides read TGTGCCAGTGTATTCTGGAATGAGCAGTTCTTC. Protein sequence: CASVFWNEQFF.

The CDR3 spells CASSRQVSGNTIYF. The CDR3 DNA is TGTGCCAGCAGTCGACAGGTCTCTGGAAACACCATATATTTT. This rearrangement joins TRBV2 to TRBJ1-3, with D possibly being TRBD1 (6 bases). The germline CDR1 and CDR2 sequences are SNHLY and FYNNEI. The CDR3 consists of 14 residues. With 5 bases removed from V and 0 bases from J, the gap between germline ends came to 8 bases.

V and J are TRBV2 and TRBJ1-1; tentative D call: TRBD1 (5 bases). Looked up from germline, CDR1 is SNHLY and CDR2 is FYNNEI. V lost 6 bases and J lost 1, with 9 bases in between. This CDR3 has 13 amino acids. The CDR3 is CASRPDRNTEAFF. CDR3 nucleotide sequence: TGTGCCAGCAGACCCGACAGGAACACTGAAGCTTTCTTT.

The chain couples TRBV6-1 to TRBJ2-1; 7 bases agree with TRBD2. With 7 bases clipped from V and 6 bases from J, the junction kept 9 bases outside the gene matches. Germline CDR1 reads MNHNS; CDR2 reads SASEGT. The CDR3 loop spans 14 amino acids. The DNA of the CDR3 is TGTGCCAGCACAGGACTAGGGTTCTCCAATGAGCAGTTCTTC. Protein product: CASTGLGFSNEQFF.

The table lists this clone with a few counts. This chain joins TRBV6-5 and TRBJ2-7; 7 bases map to TRBD1. CDR1 is MNHEY, CDR2 SVGAGI, per germline. This CDR3 region has 14 residues. The J segment lost 0 bases and the V segment lost 7 bases, leaving 6 bases of the junction unmatched. The DNA for the CDR3 is TGTGCCAGCATGGTACAGGGGAGCTCCTACGAGCAGTACTTC. Translation: CASMVQGSSYEQYF.

The gene calls are TRBV23-1 and TRBJ1-2; D is possibly TRBD1 (6 bases). TRBV23-1 falls under the ORF class, with uncertain function. This CDR3 region has 13 residues. Trimming removed 7 bases from V and 2 bases from J, with 11 bases in between. The DNA of the CDR3 is TGCGCCAGCATATCTGGGGGCAACTATGGCTACACCTTC. It yields the protein CASISGGNYGYTF.

The chain combines TRBV10-3 with TRBJ2-6; D is unresolved. Trimming pared 6 bases from V and 0 bases from J, leaving 6 bases between. Germline V gene sequence: CDR1 ENHRY, CDR2 SYGVKD. The CDR3 has 14 amino acids. The CDR3 DNA reads as TGTGCCATCAGGGCAATCTCTGGGGCCAACGTCCTGACTTTC. It yields the protein CAIRAISGANVLTF.

The rearrangement links TRBV7-9 to TRBJ2-7; the D is unclear. The CDR3 spans 11 residues. Per the germline V gene, CDR1 is SEHNR and CDR2 is FQNEAQ (reference sequence). Deletions cut 5 bases from V and 4 bases from J, with 6 bases between. CDR3 DNA: TGTGCCAGCAGCGACCTTTACGAGCAGTACTTC. Protein product: CASSDLYEQYF.

The chain links TRBV19 to TRBJ1-1, with unresolved D. The CDR3 sequence is 11 residues long. Trimming removed 11 bases from V and 6 bases from J, with 13 bases in between. The V gene's germline CDR1 is LNHDA and CDR2 SQIVND (reference sequence). The CDR3 nucleotides are TGTGCCGGCGGATGGGGTGCTGAAGCTTTCTTT. Amino acid sequence: CAGGWGAEAFF.

The chain is built from TRBV28 and TRBJ2-1; D is ambiguous. Deletions cut 6 bases from V and 9 bases from J, with 21 bases between. The germline V gene has CDR1 MDHEN and CDR2 SYDVKM. The CDR3 is 15 amino acids. This CDR3 is CASRRPGALGIEQFF. The CDR3 DNA is TGTGCCAGCAGACGGCCGGGTGCATTAGGAATTGAGCAGTTCTTC.

V gene TRBV4-1 combines with J gene TRBJ2-4; 7 bases line up with TRBD2. The J segment lost 1 base and the V segment lost 1 base, leaving 10 bases of the junction unmatched. The CDR3 loop spans 18 amino acids. Looked up from germline, CDR1 is MGHRA and CDR2 is YSYEKL. CDR3 coding DNA: TGCGCCAGCAGCCAAGTCGGTGGGGGGGGAGCGGCCAAAAACATTCAGTACTTC. Protein: CASSQVGGGGAAKNIQYF.

The CDR3 loop is CASSFPSGSQLTDTQYF. CDR3 bases: TGCGCCAGCAGCTTTCCTAGCGGGAGCCAACTGACAGATACGCAGTATTTT. The gene calls are TRBV5-1 and TRBJ2-3; the match to TRBD2 covers 10 bases. This CDR3 is built from 17 residues. With 2 bases clipped from V and 3 bases from J, the junction kept 9 bases outside the gene matches. Per the germline V gene, CDR1 is SGHRS and CDR2 is YFSETQ.

This chain joins TRBV5-4 and TRBJ2-7, with D perhaps TRBD1 or TRBD2 (5 bases each). Germline CDR1 is SGHNT and CDR2 is YYREEE (reference sequence). CDR3 size: 14 residues. Trimming removed 0 bases at V and 3 bases at J, with 10 bases between. The DNA of the CDR3 is TGTGCCAGCAGCTTGGCTGGGGGAAACTACGAGCAGTACTTC. Translating it yields CASSLAGGNYEQYF.

The V gene is TRBV28, the J gene TRBJ2-5; D tentatively fits TRBD1 or TRBD2 (6 bases each). CDR1 and CDR2 (germline): MDHEN, SYDVKM. The length of the CDR3 is 16 residues. Between the trimmed V and J ends, which lost 3 bases and 2 bases, there was a span of 16 bases. The CDR3 bases are TGTGCCAGCAGTTTCTCGGGGGCTCGGGTTCAAGAGACCCAGTACTTC. Translated: CASSFSGARVQETQYF.

The V gene is TRBV6-1, the J gene TRBJ2-1; 7 bases are a match to TRBD2. From germline, CDR1 is MNHNS and CDR2 SASEGT. The junction had 0 bases not matched to a gene; V was cut back by 1 base and J by 0 bases. The CDR3 length is 15 residues. The CDR3 coding sequence is TGTGCCAGCAGTGAAGGGGGGGGCTCCTACAATGAGCAGTTCTTC. This gives the protein CASSEGGGSYNEQFF.

Only one count was recorded for this clone. For the CDR3, the DNA is TGCGCCAGCAGCGAGACTAGCGGGAGACCTTACGAGCAGTACTTC. Its translation is CASSETSGRPYEQYF. The chain recombines TRBV4-1 with TRBJ2-7; 12 bases map to TRBD2. Looked up from germline, CDR1 is MGHRA and CDR2 is YSYEKL. There are 15 residues in the CDR3. V trimming: 5 bases; J trimming: 4 bases; junction bases outside the gene matches: 6.

The CDR3 here is CASSSSWGNTEAFF. DNA for the CDR3: TGTGCCAGCAGCTCAAGTTGGGGAAACACTGAAGCTTTCTTT. This chain connects TRBV11-2 to TRBJ1-1; no firm D call. Germline lookup yields CDR1 SGHAT and CDR2 FQNNGV. Trimming removed 4 bases at V and 2 bases at J, with 11 bases between. CDR3 length equals 14 residues.

This clone has a single count. The chain is built from TRBV10-1 and TRBJ2-1, with 8 bases identical to TRBD1. CDR1 and CDR2 from the germline V gene are WNHNN and SYGVQD (reference sequence). V lost 5 bases to trimming and J lost 2 bases; unmatched junction nucleotides: 5. The CDR3 is 15 amino acids. DNA of the CDR3: TGCGCCAGCAGTCAACGGACAGGGCCCTACAATGAGCAGTTCTTC. Translated, it gives CASSQRTGPYNEQFF.